A selection of T cell receptor beta chains follows, all from one sample in a study of patients and donors after allogeneic stem cell transplantation. Each CDR3 protein is one row after TCRdb ran MiXCR on the RT-PCR reads. The sample holds 150,000 to 250,000 distinct CDR3 sequences, 41% seen once. The sequenced sample consisted of blood, either unsorted or a sorted T cell fraction (not recorded which). The receptors originated from a human donor who was either an allogeneic HSCT recipient or a stem cell or donor lymphocyte infusion donor (not recorded which). It is not recorded whose cells these are; they may come from a transplant donor. Both conserved end residues are trimmed from each CDR3. Rows may omit the clone size; those that give it use once, few, many or a size class.

cdr3_aa: SASGTGNYGYT
j_call: TRBJ1-2
clone_size: -
v_call: TRBV20-1

cdr3_aa: ASRHLEGGVYGYT
j_call: TRBJ1-2
clone_size: -
v_call: TRBV6-6

cdr3_aa: ASSRGIQETQY
j_call: TRBJ2-5
clone_size: -
v_call: TRBV12-3/TRBV12-4

cdr3_aa: ASRGQSFYEQY
j_call: TRBJ2-7
clone_size: once
v_call: TRBV5-1

cdr3_aa: ASSPGTGLNEKLF
j_call: TRBJ1-4
clone_size: -
v_call: TRBV7-9

cdr3_aa: ATSGDGVFGHTIY
j_call: TRBJ1-3
clone_size: few
v_call: TRBV24-1

cdr3_aa: ASSPPGTHREQY
j_call: TRBJ2-7
clone_size: -
v_call: TRBV12-3/TRBV12-4

cdr3_aa: ASRETYSNQPQH
j_call: TRBJ1-5
clone_size: few
v_call: TRBV5-1

cdr3_aa: SAPQRTSGSSNEQF
j_call: TRBJ2-1
clone_size: once
v_call: TRBV20-1

cdr3_aa: SVHEGPYSNQPQH
j_call: TRBJ1-5
clone_size: -
v_call: TRBV29-1

cdr3_aa: ASSLGGLINQPQH
j_call: TRBJ1-5
clone_size: -
v_call: TRBV7-9

cdr3_aa: ASLRIYNEQF
j_call: TRBJ2-1
clone_size: -
v_call: TRBV5-8

cdr3_aa: ASSPRGSPYPYNEQF
j_call: TRBJ2-1
clone_size: once
v_call: TRBV7-9

cdr3_aa: ATSREEGTEAF
j_call: TRBJ1-1
clone_size: -
v_call: TRBV15

cdr3_aa: ASSQDGELAGGNTGELF
j_call: TRBJ2-2
clone_size: -
v_call: TRBV4-3

cdr3_aa: ASSVGRDGYEQY
j_call: TRBJ2-7
clone_size: -
v_call: TRBV25-1

cdr3_aa: ASSQAAGGNEQF
j_call: TRBJ2-1
clone_size: -
v_call: TRBV3-1

cdr3_aa: AISDPIAADTQY
j_call: TRBJ2-3
clone_size: -
v_call: TRBV10-3

cdr3_aa: ASTSWDGAKPNYGYT
j_call: TRBJ1-2
clone_size: -
v_call: TRBV3-1

cdr3_aa: ASSYSETNTDTQY
j_call: TRBJ2-3
clone_size: -
v_call: TRBV6-2/TRBV6-3

cdr3_aa: ASSLLPVTGYGYT
j_call: TRBJ1-2
clone_size: few
v_call: TRBV7-6

cdr3_aa: ASSLAQGRPQH
j_call: TRBJ1-5
clone_size: -
v_call: TRBV7-8

cdr3_aa: ASSQEITSGRRTDTQY
j_call: TRBJ2-3
clone_size: few
v_call: TRBV4-3

cdr3_aa: ASGGQDRVDNEQF
j_call: TRBJ2-1
clone_size: -
v_call: TRBV5-1

cdr3_aa: ASSPPAGMNGYT
j_call: TRBJ1-2
clone_size: few
v_call: TRBV4-3

cdr3_aa: ASSPLGFGEETQY
j_call: TRBJ2-5
clone_size: -
v_call: TRBV12-3/TRBV12-4